The rows below give T cell receptor beta chains drawn from one sample of a study of blood T cell repertoires in COVID-19. Profiled with immunoSEQ multiplex PCR; TCRdb holds only in-frame clones, not every one. Among hundreds of thousands of clones listed, roughly 88% were seen once. Sequencing was performed on peripheral blood. These receptors were obtained from a woman between 65 and 79 years old with COVID-19, enrolled during active disease. Both conserved end residues are part of each CDR3. Fields, in order: clone size, J gene, D gene, V gene, CDR3 DNA, CDR3 protein. D genes are given only for firm matches. Clone size appears in some rows only: once, few, many, or a class for an expanded clone.

size: .; J: TRBJ2-1; D: TRBD2; V: TRBV29-1; DNA: TGCAGCGTTCGGACTAGCGGAGCCTACAATGAGCAGTTCTTC; CDR3: CSVRTSGAYNEQFF
size: .; J: TRBJ1-5; D: TRBD1; V: TRBV19; DNA: TGTGCCAGTAGTATAGCTGGGACAGGGAATCAGCCCCAGCATTTT; CDR3: CASSIAGTGNQPQHF
size: .; J: TRBJ2-7; D: .; V: TRBV5-1; DNA: TGCGCCAGCAGGCGCGACAGCTACGAGCAGTACTTC; CDR3: CASRRDSYEQYF
size: .; J: TRBJ2-2; D: .; V: TRBV9; DNA: TGTGCCAGCAGCGCCGAGACAGGCGGGGAGCTGTTTTTT; CDR3: CASSAETGGELFF
size: .; J: TRBJ2-7; D: TRBD2; V: TRBV3-1/TRBV3-2; DNA: TGTGCCAGCAGCCAAGATTCTAGCGGGAGCGAGCAGTACTTC; CDR3: CASSQDSSGSEQYF
size: .; J: TRBJ2-1; D: TRBD2; V: TRBV24-1; DNA: TGTGCCACCAAAGAGCGGGAGTGGGACAATGAGCAGTTCTTC; CDR3: CATKEREWDNEQFF
size: .; J: TRBJ2-5; D: .; V: TRBV11-2; DNA: TGTGCCAGCAGCTCGGGACTTCAAGAGACCCAGTACTTC; CDR3: CASSSGLQETQYF
size: .; J: TRBJ1-2; D: TRBD1; V: TRBV12-3/TRBV12-4; DNA: TGTGCCAGCAGTCCCGGGACAGCTTATGGCTACACCTTC; CDR3: CASSPGTAYGYTF
size: .; J: TRBJ2-7; D: TRBD2; V: TRBV7-3; DNA: TGTGCCAGCAGCTTAACTAGCGGGAGGTTCAACGAGCAGTACTTC; CDR3: CASSLTSGRFNEQYF
size: .; J: TRBJ1-5; D: TRBD1; V: TRBV7-6; DNA: TGTGCCAGCAGCTTAGGCAGGGGGGACTTAAATCAGCCCCAGCATTTT; CDR3: CASSLGRGDLNQPQHF
size: .; J: TRBJ2-5; D: TRBD1; V: TRBV15; DNA: TGTGCCACCAGCAGAGGGGGACAGTACCAAGAGACCCAGTACTTC; CDR3: CATSRGGQYQETQYF
size: .; J: TRBJ1-6; D: .; V: TRBV4-2; DNA: TGTGCCAGCAGCCAAGAAGGTGAGGGGGAACTTAATTCACCCCTCCACTTT; CDR3: CASSQEGEGELNSPLHF
size: .; J: TRBJ2-1; D: TRBD1; V: TRBV3-1/TRBV3-2; DNA: TGTGCCAGCAGCCCACAGGGGGCGGTTTACAATGAGCAGTTCTTC; CDR3: CASSPQGAVYNEQFF
size: .; J: TRBJ2-5; D: TRBD1; V: TRBV9; DNA: TGTGCCAGCAGCGCAGGTCAGGGGGCGGGAAGGGAGACCCAGTACTTC; CDR3: CASSAGQGAGRETQYF
size: once; J: TRBJ1-1; D: .; V: TRBV28; DNA: TGTGCCAGCATGGCGGGGGGCAAAACTGAAGCTTTCTTT; CDR3: CASMAGGKTEAFF
size: .; J: TRBJ2-1; D: TRBD2; V: TRBV7-9; DNA: TGTGCCAGCAGCTTAGGAGGGCGCGGGAGGGCCGAGCAGTTCTTC; CDR3: CASSLGGRGRAEQFF
size: .; J: TRBJ1-2; D: TRBD1; V: TRBV3-1/TRBV3-2; DNA: TGTGCCAGCAGCCAAGACGACAGGGTCATCACCTTC; CDR3: CASSQDDRVITF
size: .; J: TRBJ1-1; D: TRBD1; V: TRBV11-3; DNA: TGTGCCAGCAGGAAAGGACAGGGAGGGGTCACTGAAGCTTTCTTT; CDR3: CASRKGQGGVTEAFF
size: .; J: TRBJ1-2; D: TRBD1; V: TRBV2; DNA: TGTGCCAGCAGTGAAGGGGGACAGGGGATGTTGTCTAGTGGCTACACCTTC; CDR3: CASSEGGQGMLSSGYTF
size: .; J: TRBJ1-2; D: TRBD1; V: TRBV2; DNA: TGTGCCAGCAGTCAACAGGGGGCTGGCTATGGCTACACCTTC; CDR3: CASSQQGAGYGYTF
size: .; J: TRBJ2-5; D: TRBD1; V: TRBV29-1; DNA: TGCAGCTCAGGACAGGGGGTTGAGACCCAGTACTTC; CDR3: CSSGQGVETQYF
size: .; J: TRBJ1-1; D: .; V: TRBV4-1; DNA: TGCGCCAGCAGCCAAGATTCGCGGCGGCGGGGCACTGAAGCTTTCTTT; CDR3: CASSQDSRRRGTEAFF
size: .; J: TRBJ2-5; D: TRBD2; V: TRBV4-1; DNA: TGCGCCAGCAGCCTCGGACTAGCGATGAACCAAGAGACCCAGTACTTC; CDR3: CASSLGLAMNQETQYF
size: few; J: TRBJ2-7; D: TRBD1; V: TRBV7-2; DNA: TGTGCCAGCAGCTTAGCAGGGACAGAACGCTACGAGCAGTACTTC; CDR3: CASSLAGTERYEQYF
size: .; J: TRBJ1-1; D: .; V: TRBV20-1; DNA: TGCAGTGCTAGTGTAACTGAAGCTTTCTTT; CDR3: CSASVTEAFF
size: .; J: TRBJ1-2; D: .; V: TRBV27; DNA: TGTGCCAGCAGTCCGGGGACACCCTGGGTGGATGGCTACACCTTC; CDR3: CASSPGTPWVDGYTF
size: .; J: TRBJ2-1; D: TRBD2; V: TRBV19; DNA: TGTGCCAGTAAGGGCTCGGGCGGGAGCGCGGGCAATGAGCAGTTCTTC; CDR3: CASKGSGGSAGNEQFF
size: .; J: TRBJ1-1; D: TRBD1; V: TRBV7-8; DNA: TGTGCCAGCAGCATGGGACAGGGGGCTATGTTGACTGAAGCTTTCTTT; CDR3: CASSMGQGAMLTEAFF
size: .; J: TRBJ1-1; D: .; V: TRBV5-1; DNA: TGCGCCAGCAGCTTGGAGCCGTGGAGGAATACCATGAACACTGAAGCTTTCTTT; CDR3: CASSLEPWRNTMNTEAFF
size: .; J: TRBJ1-1; D: .; V: TRBV7-3; DNA: TGTGCCAGCAGCGTGGGTCAGGGAACCACTGAAGCTTTCTTT; CDR3: CASSVGQGTTEAFF
size: .; J: TRBJ1-2; D: .; V: TRBV28; DNA: TGTGCCAGCAGTTTATCCCCTAGGCGGTACACCTTC; CDR3: CASSLSPRRYTF
size: .; J: TRBJ2-5; D: .; V: TRBV5-6; DNA: TGTGCCAGCAGCCCAGACAGCCAAGAGACCCAGTACTTC; CDR3: CASSPDSQETQYF
size: .; J: TRBJ1-1; D: .; V: TRBV19; DNA: TGTGCCAGTAGTATAGCCGATCCGGGGACTGAAGCTTTCTTT; CDR3: CASSIADPGTEAFF
size: .; J: TRBJ1-2; D: .; V: TRBV19; DNA: TGTGCCAGTAGTACGGGCGCAGGGCCGAGGGGCTACACCTTC; CDR3: CASSTGAGPRGYTF
size: .; J: TRBJ1-1; D: .; V: TRBV30; DNA: TGTGCCTGGAGTGGGACAGTCAACACTGAAGCTTTCTTT; CDR3: CAWSGTVNTEAFF
size: .; J: TRBJ1-5; D: .; V: TRBV28; DNA: TGTGCCTGCCATGGGCAGCCGAGCAATCAGCCCCAGCATTTT; CDR3: CACHGQPSNQPQHF
size: .; J: TRBJ1-1; D: .; V: TRBV3-1/TRBV3-2; DNA: TGTGCCAGCAGCCCCCAGGGGTGGAGGAACACTGAAGCTTTCTTT; CDR3: CASSPQGWRNTEAFF